The entry below describes one TCR beta chain. Trimming cost V 2 bases and J 2 bases; bases outside gene matches: 3. CDR1 is SGHRS, CDR2 YFSETQ, per germline. The CDR3 is made up of 14 amino acids. The data belong to a study of blood T cell repertoires in COVID-19. Study as a whole: The analysed material was cDNA or gDNA that came from T cells, B-cell-depleted T cells, or PBMCs.

This table comes from immunoSEQ multiplex PCR, and its TCRdb copy is limited to in-frame clones, with some not included. The data hold more than 200,000 clones, with about nine tenths observed a single time. Sequencing was done on a sample of PBMCs or T cells enriched from blood (not recorded which). The chain links TRBV5-1 to TRBJ2-5, with 7 bases fitting TRBD2. This TCR was recovered from a woman aged 25 to 39 with acute COVID-19. CDR3 region: CASSFKRDQETQYF. In DNA, the CDR3 is TGCGCCAGCAGCTTCAAGCGGGATCAAGAGACCCAGTACTTC.